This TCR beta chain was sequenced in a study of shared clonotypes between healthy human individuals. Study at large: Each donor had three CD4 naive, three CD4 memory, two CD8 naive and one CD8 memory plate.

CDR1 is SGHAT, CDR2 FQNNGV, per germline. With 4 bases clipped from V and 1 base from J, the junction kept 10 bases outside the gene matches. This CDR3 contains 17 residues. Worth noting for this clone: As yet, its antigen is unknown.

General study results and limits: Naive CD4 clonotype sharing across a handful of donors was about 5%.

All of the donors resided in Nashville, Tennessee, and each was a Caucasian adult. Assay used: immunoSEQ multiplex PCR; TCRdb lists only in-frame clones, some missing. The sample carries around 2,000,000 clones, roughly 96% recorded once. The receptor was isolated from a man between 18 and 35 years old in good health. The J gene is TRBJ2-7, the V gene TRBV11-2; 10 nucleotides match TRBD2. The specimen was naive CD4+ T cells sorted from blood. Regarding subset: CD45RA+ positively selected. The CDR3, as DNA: TGTGCCAGCAGCTCAGATGCACTAGCGGGAAATTCCTACGAGCAGTACTTC. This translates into CASSSDALAGNSYEQYF. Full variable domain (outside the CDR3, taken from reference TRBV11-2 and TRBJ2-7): EAGVAQSPRYKIIEKRQSVAFWCNPISGHATLYWYQQILGQGPKLLIQFQNNGVVDDSQLPKDRFSAERLKGVDSTLKIQPAKLEDSAVYLCASSSDALAGNSYEQYFGPGTRLTVT.